This T cell receptor (beta chain) was identified in a study of cytomegalovirus exposure and HLA in healthy donors. Study findings and constraints: The study labeled 170 or so TCR beta chains cytomegalovirus-associated.

The repertoire was sequenced with immunoSEQ multiplex PCR; TCRdb's copy has only in-frame clones and lacks some. The sample consists of about 200,000 clones, approximately 78% of them appearing once. Germline CDR1 reads SGHNT; CDR2 reads YYREEE (reference sequence). V shed 3 bases and J shed 3 bases, with 9 bases lying between them. This CDR3 region has 13 residues. The study drew the donors from its approximately 110-subject validation cohort, separate from the roughly 700-subject first cohort. On this clone: Its antigen is undetermined.

This sequence joins TRBV5-4 and TRBJ1-2, with D unresolved. Sample: PBMCs. This sequence was found in a woman between 25 and 40 years old in good health and CMV-seronegative. The CDR3 DNA sequence: TGTGCCAGCAGCTCCGGTGTGGACTATGGCTACACCTTC. Encoded protein: CASSSGVDYGYTF. Filled out from reference TRBV5-4 and TRBJ1-2, the complete variable domain reads ETGVTQSPTHLIKTRGQQVTLRCSSQSGHNTVSWYQQALGQGPQFIFQYYREEENGRGNFPPRFSGLQFPNYSSELNVNALELDDSALYLCASSSGVDYGYTFGSGTRLTVV.